What follows is one TCR beta chain and its context. These data are taken from a study of cytomegalovirus exposure and HLA in healthy donors. Primers for the PCR totalled 60 Vbeta and 13 Jbeta. Produced via immunoSEQ multiplex PCR; TCRdb's table is partial and in-frame only. The sample lists approximately 170,000 clones; around 80% were seen once. CDR3 size: 16 residues. V lost 2 bases and J lost 0, with 8 bases in between. Germline V gene sequence: CDR1 MNHNS, CDR2 SASEGT. The chain joins TRBV6-1 to TRBJ2-6; weak D call: TRBD1 (5 bases). The specimen was PBMCs. The receptor was derived from a woman aged 40 to 50 in good health and CMV-seronegative. The CDR3 loop is CASSEKGSSGANVLTF. The DNA for the CDR3 is TGTGCCAGCAGTGAAAAGGGGTCCTCTGGGGCCAACGTCCTGACTTTC.